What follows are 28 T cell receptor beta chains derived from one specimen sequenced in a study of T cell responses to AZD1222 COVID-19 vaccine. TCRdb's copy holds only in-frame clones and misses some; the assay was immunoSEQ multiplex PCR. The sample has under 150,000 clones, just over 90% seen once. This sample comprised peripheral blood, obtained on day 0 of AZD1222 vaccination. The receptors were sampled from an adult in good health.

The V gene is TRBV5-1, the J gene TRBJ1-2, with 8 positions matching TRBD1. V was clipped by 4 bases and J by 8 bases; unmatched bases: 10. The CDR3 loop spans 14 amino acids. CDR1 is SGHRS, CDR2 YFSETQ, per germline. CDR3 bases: TGCGCCAGCAGCATACTACAGGGGGAAATGGGCTACACCTTC. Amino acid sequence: CASSILQGEMGYTF. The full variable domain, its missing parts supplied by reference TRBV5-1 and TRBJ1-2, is KAGVTQTPRYLIKTRGQQVTLSCSPISGHRSVSWYQQTPGQGLQFLFEYFSETQRNKGNFPGRFSGRQFSNSRSEMNVSTLELGDSALYLCASSILQGEMGYTFGSGTRLTVV.

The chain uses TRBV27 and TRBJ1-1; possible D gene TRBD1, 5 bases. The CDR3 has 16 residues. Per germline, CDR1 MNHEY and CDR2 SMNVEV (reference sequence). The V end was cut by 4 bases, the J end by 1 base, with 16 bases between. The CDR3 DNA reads TGTGCCAGCAGTTCATCATCGTGGGGGGGGAACACTGAAGCTTTCTTT. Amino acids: CASSSSSWGGNTEAFF.

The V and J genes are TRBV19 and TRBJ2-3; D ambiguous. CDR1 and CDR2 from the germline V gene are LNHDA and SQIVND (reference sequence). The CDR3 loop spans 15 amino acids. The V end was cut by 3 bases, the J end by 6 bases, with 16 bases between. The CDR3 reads CASSIFVSAVDTQYF. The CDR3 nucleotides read TGTGCCAGTAGTATCTTTGTGAGTGCCGTTGATACGCAGTATTTT. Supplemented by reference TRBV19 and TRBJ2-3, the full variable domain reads DGGITQSPKYLFRKEGQNVTLSCEQNLNHDAMYWYRQDPGQGLRLIYYSQIVNDFQKGDIAEGYSVSREKKESFPLTVTSAQKNPTAFYLCASSIFVSAVDTQYFGPGTRLTVL.

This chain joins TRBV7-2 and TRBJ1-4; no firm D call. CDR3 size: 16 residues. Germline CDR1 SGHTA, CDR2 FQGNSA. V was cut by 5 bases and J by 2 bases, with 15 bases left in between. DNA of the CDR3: TGTGCCAGCAGCCACCTGACCGGACGCACTAATGAAAAACTGTTTTTT. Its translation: CASSHLTGRTNEKLFF.

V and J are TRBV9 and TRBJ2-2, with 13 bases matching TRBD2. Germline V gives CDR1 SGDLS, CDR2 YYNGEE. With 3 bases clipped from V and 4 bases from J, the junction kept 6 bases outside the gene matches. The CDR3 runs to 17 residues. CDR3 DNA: TGTGCCAGCAGCGGATCTGGACTAGCGGGAGTCACCGGGGAGCTGTTTTTT. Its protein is CASSGSGLAGVTGELFF.

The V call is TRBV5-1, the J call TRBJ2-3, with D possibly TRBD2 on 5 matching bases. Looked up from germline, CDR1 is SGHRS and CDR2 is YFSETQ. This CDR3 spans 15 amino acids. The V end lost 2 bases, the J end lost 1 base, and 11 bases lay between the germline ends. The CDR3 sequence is CASSFLSAGTDTQYF. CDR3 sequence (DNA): TGCGCCAGCAGCTTCCTCTCAGCGGGCACAGATACGCAGTATTTT.

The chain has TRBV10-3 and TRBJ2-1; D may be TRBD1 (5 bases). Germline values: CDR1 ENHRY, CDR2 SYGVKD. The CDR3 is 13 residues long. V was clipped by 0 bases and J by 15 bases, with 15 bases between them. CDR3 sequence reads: CAISESDTLAPFF. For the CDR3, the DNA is TGTGCCATCAGTGAGTCGGACACACTCGCGCCGTTCTTC.

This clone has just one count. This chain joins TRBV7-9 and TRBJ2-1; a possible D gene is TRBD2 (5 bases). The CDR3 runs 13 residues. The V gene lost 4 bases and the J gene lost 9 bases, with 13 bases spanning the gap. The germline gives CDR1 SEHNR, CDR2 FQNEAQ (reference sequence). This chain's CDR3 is CASSYGLAIEQFF. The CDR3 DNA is TGTGCCAGCAGCTACGGACTGGCGATTGAGCAGTTCTTC.

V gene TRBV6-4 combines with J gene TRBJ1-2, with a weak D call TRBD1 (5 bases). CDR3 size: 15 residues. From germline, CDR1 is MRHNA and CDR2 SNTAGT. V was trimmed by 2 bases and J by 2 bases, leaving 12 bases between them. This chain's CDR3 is CASSDGEGMNYGYTF. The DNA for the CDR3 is TGTGCCAGCAGTGACGGGGAGGGGATGAACTATGGCTACACCTTC.

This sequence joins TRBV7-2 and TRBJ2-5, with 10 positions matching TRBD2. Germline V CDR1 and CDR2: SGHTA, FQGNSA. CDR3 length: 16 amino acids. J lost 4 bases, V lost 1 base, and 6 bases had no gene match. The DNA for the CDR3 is TGTGCCAGCAGCTTAGGGAGCGGGGGGGCCCTAGAGACCCAGTACTTC. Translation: CASSLGSGGALETQYF.

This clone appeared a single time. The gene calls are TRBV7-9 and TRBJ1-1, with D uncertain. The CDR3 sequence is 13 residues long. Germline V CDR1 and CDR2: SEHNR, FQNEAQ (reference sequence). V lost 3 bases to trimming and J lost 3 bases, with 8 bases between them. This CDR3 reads CASSFLLDTEAFF. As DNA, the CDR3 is TGTGCCAGCAGCTTTCTTTTGGACACTGAAGCTTTCTTT.

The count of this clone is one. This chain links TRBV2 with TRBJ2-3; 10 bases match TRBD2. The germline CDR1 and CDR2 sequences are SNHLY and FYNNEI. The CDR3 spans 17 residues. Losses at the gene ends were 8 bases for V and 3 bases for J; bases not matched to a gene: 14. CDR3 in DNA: TGTGCCAGCCGCCTTAGGCTAGCGGGAGTTGGTACAGATACGCAGTATTTT. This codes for CASRLRLAGVGTDTQYF.

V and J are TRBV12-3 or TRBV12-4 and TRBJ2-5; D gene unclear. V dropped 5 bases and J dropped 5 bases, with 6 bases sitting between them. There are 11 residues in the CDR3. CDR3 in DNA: TGTGCCAGCAGTGACCGGGAGACCCAGTACTTC. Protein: CASSDRETQYF.

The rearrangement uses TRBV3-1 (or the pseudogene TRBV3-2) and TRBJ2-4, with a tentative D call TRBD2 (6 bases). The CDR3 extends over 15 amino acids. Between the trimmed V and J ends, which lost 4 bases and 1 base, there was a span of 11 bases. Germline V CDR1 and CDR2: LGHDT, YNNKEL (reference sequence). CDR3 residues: CASSPLLAAKNIQYF. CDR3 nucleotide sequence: TGTGCCAGCAGCCCTTTGCTAGCGGCCAAAAACATTCAGTACTTC.

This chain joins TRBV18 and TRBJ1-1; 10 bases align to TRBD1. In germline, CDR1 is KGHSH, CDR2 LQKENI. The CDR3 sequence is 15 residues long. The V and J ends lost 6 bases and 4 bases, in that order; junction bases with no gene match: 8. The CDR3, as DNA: TGTGCCAGCTCGGTTCATGACAGGGGGCCCACTGAAGCTTTCTTT. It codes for CASSVHDRGPTEAFF.

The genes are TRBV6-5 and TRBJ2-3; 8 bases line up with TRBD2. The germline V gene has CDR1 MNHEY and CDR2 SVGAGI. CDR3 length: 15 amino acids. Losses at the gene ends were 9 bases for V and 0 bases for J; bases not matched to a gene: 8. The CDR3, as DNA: TGTGCCAGGGCATGGGCGGGGGGTAGCACAGATACGCAGTATTTT. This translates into CARAWAGGSTDTQYF.

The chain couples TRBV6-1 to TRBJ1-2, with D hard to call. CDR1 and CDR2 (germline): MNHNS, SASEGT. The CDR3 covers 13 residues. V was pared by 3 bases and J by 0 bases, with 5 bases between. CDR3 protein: CASSDGANYGYTF. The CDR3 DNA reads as TGTGCCAGCAGTGACGGAGCTAACTATGGCTACACCTTC.

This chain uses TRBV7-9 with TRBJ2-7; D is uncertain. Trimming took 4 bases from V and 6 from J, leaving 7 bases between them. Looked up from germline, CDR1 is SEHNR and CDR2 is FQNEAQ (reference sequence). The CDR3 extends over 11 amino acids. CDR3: CASSSAPEQYF. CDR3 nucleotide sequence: TGTGCCAGCAGCTCCGCCCCCGAGCAGTACTTC.

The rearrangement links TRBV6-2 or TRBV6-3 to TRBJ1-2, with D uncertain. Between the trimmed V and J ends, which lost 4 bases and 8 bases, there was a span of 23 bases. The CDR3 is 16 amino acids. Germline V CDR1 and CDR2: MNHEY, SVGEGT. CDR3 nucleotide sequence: TGTGCCAGCAGTTTCAGCACCATCCGGGCCAAGGCCGGCTACACCTTC. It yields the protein CASSFSTIRAKAGYTF.

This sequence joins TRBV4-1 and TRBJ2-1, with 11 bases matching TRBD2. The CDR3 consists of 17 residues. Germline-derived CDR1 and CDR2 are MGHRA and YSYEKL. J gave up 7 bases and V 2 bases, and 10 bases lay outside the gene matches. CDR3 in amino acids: CASSQLGLASGRNEQFF. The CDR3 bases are TGCGCCAGCAGCCAATTAGGGTTGGCTAGCGGGAGGAATGAGCAGTTCTTC.

CDR3 amino acids: CASSSQGKDTQYF. In DNA, the CDR3 is TGTGCCAGCAGCTCTCAGGGAAAAGATACGCAGTATTTT. The chain is built from TRBV7-3 and TRBJ2-3; possible D gene TRBD1, 5 bases. The CDR3 loop spans 13 amino acids. Between the trimmed V and J ends, which lost 4 bases and 5 bases, there was a span of 10 bases. The V gene's germline CDR1 is SGHTA and CDR2 FQGTGA.

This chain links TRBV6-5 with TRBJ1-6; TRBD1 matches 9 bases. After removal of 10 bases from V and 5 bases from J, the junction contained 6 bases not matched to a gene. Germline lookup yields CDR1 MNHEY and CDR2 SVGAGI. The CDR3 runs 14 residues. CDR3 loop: CATLNRGHNSPLHF. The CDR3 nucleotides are TGTGCCACCCTAAACAGGGGGCATAATTCACCCCTCCACTTT.

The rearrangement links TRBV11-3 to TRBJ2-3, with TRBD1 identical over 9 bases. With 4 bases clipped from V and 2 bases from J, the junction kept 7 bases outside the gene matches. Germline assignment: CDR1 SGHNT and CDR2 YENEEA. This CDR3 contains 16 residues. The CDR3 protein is CASSSGDRAFTDTQYF. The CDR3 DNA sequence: TGTGCCAGCAGCTCCGGGGACAGGGCATTCACAGATACGCAGTATTTT.

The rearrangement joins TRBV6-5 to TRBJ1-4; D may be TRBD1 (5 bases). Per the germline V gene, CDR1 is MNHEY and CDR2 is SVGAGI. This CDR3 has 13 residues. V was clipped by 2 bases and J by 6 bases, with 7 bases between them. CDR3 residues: CASSYPGDEKLFF. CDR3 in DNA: TGTGCCAGCAGTTACCCGGGGGATGAAAAACTGTTTTTT.

This CDR3 reads CASSERLTDTQYF. CDR3 nucleotides: TGTGCCAGCAGCGAAAGACTTACAGATACGCAGTATTTT. The V call is TRBV7-3, the J call TRBJ2-3, with D uncertain. The CDR3 is 13 residues long. From germline, CDR1 is SGHTA and CDR2 FQGTGA. V lost 5 bases to trimming and J lost 3 bases, with 9 bases between them. Using reference TRBV7-3 and TRBJ2-3 for the parts outside the CDR3, the full variable domain is GAGVSQTPSNKVTEKGKYVELRCDPISGHTALYWYRQSLGQGPEFLIYFQGTGAADDSGLPNDRFFAVRPEGSVSTLKIQRTERGDSAVYLCASSERLTDTQYFGPGTRLTVL.

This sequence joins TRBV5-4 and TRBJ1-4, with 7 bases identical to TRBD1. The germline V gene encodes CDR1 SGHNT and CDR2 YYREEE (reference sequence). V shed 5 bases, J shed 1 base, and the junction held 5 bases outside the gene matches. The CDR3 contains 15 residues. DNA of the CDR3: TGTGCCAGCAGGGGGGACAGTTTAACTAATGAAAAACTGTTTTTT. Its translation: CASRGDSLTNEKLFF.

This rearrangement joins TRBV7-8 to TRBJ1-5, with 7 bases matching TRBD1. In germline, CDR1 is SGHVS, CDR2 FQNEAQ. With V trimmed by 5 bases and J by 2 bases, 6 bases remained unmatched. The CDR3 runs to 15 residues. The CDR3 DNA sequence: TGTGCCAGCAGCATCCAGGGGGGCGGCAATCAGCCCCAGCATTTT. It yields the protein CASSIQGGGNQPQHF.

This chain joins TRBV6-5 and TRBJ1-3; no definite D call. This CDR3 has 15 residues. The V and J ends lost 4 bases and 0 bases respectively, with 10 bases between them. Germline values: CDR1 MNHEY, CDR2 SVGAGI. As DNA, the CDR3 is TGTGCCAGCAGTTCTGAGAGGTACTCTGGAAACACCATATATTTT. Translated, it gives CASSSERYSGNTIYF.